A single sample is the source of the 24 T cell receptor beta chains below, sequenced in a study of molecular identifiers for immune sequencing clone quantification. TCRdb reprocessed the PCR reads via MiXCR and lists one record per CDR3 protein. The sample lists fewer than 25,000 distinct CDR3 sequences; 17% were seen once. The specimen sequenced was naive CD8+ T cells from blood, with Jurkat cell RNA spiked in. Noted subset: FACS-sorted CD8+CD4-CCR7+CD45RA+ naive T cells. These receptors all come from a human donor in good health. Some libraries in this study had Jurkat cell RNA spiked in.

This clonotype was seen repeatedly, ten times or more. V is TRBV18 and J is TRBJ1-1; no firm D call. CDR3 length: 15 amino acids. From germline, CDR1 is KGHSH and CDR2 LQKENI. V lost 1 base to trimming and J lost 0 bases, with 9 bases between them. In DNA form, the CDR3 reads TGTGCCAGCTCACCACAGGACGGCTTGAACACTGAAGCTTTCTTT. Residues: CASSPQDGLNTEAFF.

By share, this clonotype ranks as medium-sized (0.01 to 0.1%). The chain uses TRBV6-2 or TRBV6-3 and TRBJ2-7; no clear D. Germline-derived CDR1 and CDR2 are MNHEY and SVGEGT. The CDR3 consists of 11 residues. V shed 2 bases and J shed 6 bases, with 5 bases lying between them. The CDR3 loop reads CASSYRGEQYF. In nucleotides, the CDR3 is TGTGCCAGCAGTTACCGAGGCGAGCAGTACTTC.

This clonotype was counted at least ten times. This chain joins TRBV11-3 and TRBJ2-3; unclear D gene. CDR1 and CDR2 from the germline V gene are SGHNT and YENEEA. V lost 5 bases and J lost 7, with 13 bases in between. The length of the CDR3 is 13 residues. Here the CDR3 reads CASSPRTTNTQYF. The CDR3 coding sequence is TGTGCCAGCAGCCCCCGGACCACCAATACGCAGTATTTT.

This chain links TRBV3-1 with TRBJ1-3; D not resolved. This CDR3 spans 18 amino acids. Trimming removed 0 bases at V and 0 bases at J, with 15 bases between. Germline values: CDR1 LGHDT, CDR2 YNNKEL (reference sequence). Written as DNA, the CDR3 is TGTGCCAGCAGCCAAGATGACACTTTTTCAAGCTCTGGAAACACCATATATTTT. Amino acid sequence: CASSQDDTFSSSGNTIYF. Drawing the rest from reference TRBV3-1 and TRBJ1-3, the complete variable domain is DTAVSQTPKYLVTQMGNDKSIKCEQNLGHDTMYWYKQDSKKFLKIMFSYNNKELIINETVPNRFSPKSPDKAHLNLHINSLELGDSAVYFCASSQDDTFSSSGNTIYFGEGSWLTVV.

In this sample, this clonotype turned up many times. V usage is TRBV27 and J usage is TRBJ2-3; 12 bases map to TRBD2. V dropped 5 bases and J dropped 4; count of bases not matched to a gene: 10. Per the germline V gene, CDR1 is MNHEY and CDR2 is SMNVEV (reference sequence). The CDR3 extends over 17 amino acids. The CDR3 spells CASSPAPTSGRSDTQYF. The CDR3 DNA follows: TGTGCCAGCAGTCCAGCCCCGACTAGCGGGAGATCAGATACGCAGTATTTT.

In this sample, this clonotype turned up many times. The chain combines TRBV6-2 or TRBV6-3 with TRBJ2-3, with a possible D match to TRBD1 (6 bases). CDR1 and CDR2 from the germline V gene are MNHEY and SVGEGT. Trimming took 7 bases from V and 0 from J, leaving 11 bases between them. This CDR3 region has 14 residues. DNA of the CDR3: TGTGCCAGCAACATTCAGGGGAGCACAGATACGCAGTATTTT. The encoded protein is CASNIQGSTDTQYF.

This clonotype was seen a single time. The chain is built from TRBV29-1 and TRBJ1-2; TRBD1 matches at 9 bases. V shed 5 bases, J shed 1 base, and the junction held 2 bases outside the gene matches. This CDR3 contains 13 residues. Germline V gene lookup returns CDR1 SQVTM and CDR2 ANQGSEA. Here the CDR3 reads CSVLTGGNYGYTF. The CDR3 nucleotides are TGCAGCGTTCTGACAGGGGGTAACTATGGCTACACCTTC.

This clonotype was found many times. The chain is built from TRBV14 and TRBJ2-7, with a tentative D call TRBD2 (6 bases). CDR1 and CDR2 from the germline V gene are SGHDN and FVKESK. The CDR3 extends over 15 amino acids. With 4 bases removed from V and 3 bases from J, the gap between germline ends came to 16 bases. The CDR3 DNA sequence: TGTGCCAGCAGCCCCCCCTGGGACTTGGTCTACGAGCAGTACTTC. This codes for CASSPPWDLVYEQYF.

This clonotype was recorded many times. The CDR3 DNA reads TGCAGCGTTCTTTTGATAGGTGGCCAGGCCTACGAGCAGTACTTC. Amino acids: CSVLLIGGQAYEQYF. The gene calls are TRBV29-1 and TRBJ2-7; D call uncertain. V was cut by 5 bases and J by 2 bases, with 19 bases left in between. The CDR3 spans 15 residues. Germline V gives CDR1 SQVTM, CDR2 ANQGSEA.

This clonotype was seen at least ten times. The V call is TRBV7-9, the J call TRBJ2-3; the match to TRBD2 covers 9 bases. CDR3 length: 18 amino acids. Germline CDR1 and CDR2: SEHNR and FQNEAQ (reference sequence). The V and J ends lost 0 bases and 5 bases, in that order; junction bases with no gene match: 12. In DNA form, the CDR3 reads TGTGCCAGCAGCTTAGCGGCCTCACTAGCGGGTCGTGAAGATACGCAGTATTTT. Protein product: CASSLAASLAGREDTQYF.

This clonotype was picked up many times. J is TRBJ2-7 and V is TRBV12-3 or TRBV12-4; D unclear. Trimming removed 6 bases from V and 4 bases from J, with 10 bases in between. The CDR3 has 12 residues. Written as DNA, the CDR3 is TGTGCCAGCAGGTCCGGGTTTTACGAGCAGTACTTC. As protein: CASRSGFYEQYF.

There are many counts of this clonotype. The chain is built from TRBV30 and TRBJ2-1; D not resolved. CDR1 and CDR2 from the germline V gene are GTSNPN and SVGIG (reference sequence). The V end lost 0 bases, the J end lost 1 base, and 10 bases lay between the germline ends. This CDR3 is built from 15 residues. The CDR3 loop reads CAWSVSSHSYNEQFF. CDR3 in DNA: TGTGCCTGGAGTGTTAGTAGCCATTCCTACAATGAGCAGTTCTTC.

This clonotype was seen ten or more times. This chain links TRBV15 with TRBJ2-7; 7 bases are a match to TRBD1. Trimming removed 3 bases from V and 3 bases from J; junction bases left unmatched: 2. The CDR3 contains 13 residues. The germline V gene encodes CDR1 LNHNV and CDR2 YYDKDF (reference sequence). The CDR3 DNA reads as TGTGCCACCAGCAGTGACAGGGACTACGAGCAGTACTTC. Amino acids: CATSSDRDYEQYF.

This clonotype was found many times. The rearrangement joins TRBV20-1 to TRBJ2-7; 8 bases fit TRBD1. Trimming took 7 bases from V and 2 from J; bases not matched to a gene: 10. Germline V gives CDR1 DFQATT, CDR2 SNEGSKA (reference sequence). The CDR3 is 14 residues long. The CDR3 sequence is CSGSSGTGAYEQYF. CDR3 DNA: TGCAGTGGCAGCTCCGGGACAGGAGCCTACGAGCAGTACTTC.

This clonotype was recorded at least ten times. The gene calls are TRBV12-3 or TRBV12-4 and TRBJ2-3; perhaps D is TRBD1 or TRBD2 (5 bases each). The CDR3 extends over 18 amino acids. V shed 6 bases and J shed 4 bases, with 26 bases lying between them. The CDR3: CASSRGTGTEEYADTQYF. The CDR3 DNA reads TGTGCCAGCAGCCGCGGTACCGGGACCGAAGAGTACGCAGATACGCAGTATTTT.

This clonotype was seen ten or more times. The chain combines TRBV19 with TRBJ2-7; 8 positions agree with TRBD2. The junction had 9 bases not matched to a gene; V was cut back by 9 bases and J by 2 bases. Germline CDR1 is LNHDA and CDR2 is SQIVND (reference sequence). The CDR3 totals 14 residues. The CDR3 spells CASQGLGTPYEQYF. In DNA, the CDR3 is TGTGCCAGCCAGGGACTAGGGACTCCCTACGAGCAGTACTTC.

This clonotype has at least ten counts. V and J are TRBV7-9 and TRBJ2-6; D is unresolved. CDR3 length: 14 residues. The V end lost 4 bases, the J end lost 4 bases, and 8 bases lay between the germline ends. CDR1 SEHNR and CDR2 FQNEAQ come from the germline V gene (reference sequence). The CDR3 DNA reads as TGTGCCAGCAGCTATATGGCGGGGGCCAACGTCCTGACTTTC. Its translation: CASSYMAGANVLTF.

The chain uses TRBV19 and TRBJ2-7, with 7 bases that match TRBD1. Trimming removed 4 bases from V and 7 bases from J; junction bases left unmatched: 7. This CDR3 is built from 13 residues. From germline, CDR1 is LNHDA and CDR2 SQIVND (reference sequence). In nucleotides, the CDR3 is TGTGCCAGTAGTACCGGGACAGCCGAGGAGCAGTACTTC. It yields the protein CASSTGTAEEQYF.

Ten or more counts support this clonotype. This chain connects TRBV5-1 to TRBJ1-3; D remains ambiguous. This CDR3 region has 18 residues. The germline CDR1 and CDR2 sequences are SGHRS and YFSETQ. V lost 4 bases and J 0 bases, leaving 20 bases between the germline ends. The CDR3 region is CASSRHPRGESSGNTIYF. CDR3 DNA: TGCGCCAGCAGCCGCCATCCTCGGGGAGAAAGCTCTGGAAACACCATATATTTT.

Ten or more counts support this clonotype. This chain links TRBV28 with TRBJ1-6, with TRBD1 matching 9 bases. The CDR3 sequence is 15 residues long. J was trimmed by 5 bases and V by 5 bases; bases with no gene match: 4. CDR1 is MDHEN, CDR2 SYDVKM, per germline. CDR3 sequence: CASSNGQGNNSPLHF. DNA of the CDR3: TGTGCCAGCAGTAACGGACAGGGGAATAATTCACCCCTCCACTTT. Variable domain in full (rest from reference TRBV28 and TRBJ1-6): DVKVTQSSRYLVKRTGEKVFLECVQDMDHENMFWYRQDPGLGLRLIYFSYDVKMKEKGDIPEGYSVSREKKERFSLILESASTNQTSMYLCASSNGQGNNSPLHFGNGTRLTVT.

This clonotype was found many times. The CDR3 DNA is TGTGCCAGCAGTTACGATTCGGGGGCCTACGAGCAGTACTTC. The encoded protein is CASSYDSGAYEQYF. The genes are TRBV6-5 and TRBJ2-7, with a weak D call TRBD2 (6 bases). Germline V gives CDR1 MNHEY, CDR2 SVGAGI. Trimming cost V 2 bases and J 2 bases, with 10 bases left between them. The CDR3 length is 14 residues.

This clonotype was found many times. V is TRBV7-6 and J is TRBJ2-3; D is unclear. The germline V gene encodes CDR1 SGHVS and CDR2 FNYEAQ. The CDR3 is 18 amino acids. Trimming pared 1 base from V and 0 bases from J, leaving 17 bases between. The chain's CDR3 is CASSLGSPLAESTDTQYF. DNA for the CDR3: TGTGCCAGCAGCTTAGGTTCCCCCCTGGCGGAGAGCACAGATACGCAGTATTTT.

This clonotype was seen repeatedly, ten times or more. CDR3 residues: CSVEDHQGQYQETQYF. Written as DNA, the CDR3 is TGCAGCGTTGAAGATCATCAGGGCCAGTACCAAGAGACCCAGTACTTC. J is TRBJ2-5 and V is TRBV29-1, with a possible D match to TRBD1 (5 bases). Germline CDR1 and CDR2: SQVTM and ANQGSEA. V lost 0 bases and J 0 bases, leaving 14 bases between the germline ends. The CDR3 is 16 amino acids.

This clonotype was counted a few times. The rearrangement joins TRBV11-1 to TRBJ2-1, with TRBD2 identical over 12 bases. Trimming removed 4 bases from V and 9 bases from J; junction bases left unmatched: 7. Germline V gene sequence: CDR1 SGHAT, CDR2 FQDESV (reference sequence). The CDR3 loop spans 15 amino acids. Here the CDR3 DNA reads TGTGCCAGCAGCTACCGGGCTAGCGGGAGGGGTGAGCAGTTCTTC. Translated, it gives CASSYRASGRGEQFF. Filled out from reference TRBV11-1 and TRBJ2-1, the complete variable domain reads EAEVAQSPRYKITEKSQAVAFWCDPISGHATLYWYRQILGQGPELLVQFQDESVVDDSQLPKDRFSAERLKGVDSTLKIQPAELGDSAMYLCASSYRASGRGEQFFGPGTRLTVL.